This TCR beta chain was obtained from a study of CD8 T cell repertoires and HIV-1 epitope variants. Study-wide background: Separate wells received one of Twenty-five Gag or Nef variant peptides. Controls included no peptide, Ebola AY9 epitope, and a CMV, EBV, flu pool.

Assay: immunoSEQ multiplex PCR; the TCRdb copy retains only in-frame clones and omits some. The sample includes about 7,000 clones, about 70% of them seen just once. CDR3 length: 16 amino acids. The germline V and J ends were trimmed by 5 bases and 0 bases, with 14 bases remaining between them. Germline CDR1 and CDR2: LGHNA and YNFKEQ. On this clone: The antigen remains undetermined.

This sequence joins TRBV4-2 and TRBJ1-5, with unresolved D. The TCR comes from a male donor with HIV. Sample: cultured CD8+ T cells derived from PBMCs. DNA for the CDR3: TGTGCCAGCAGCTATGAAGCAGTAGGTAGCAATCAGCCCCAGCATTTT. Translation gives CASSYEAVGSNQPQHF.